This T cell receptor beta chain appears in the sequencing data of a study of T cell responses to AZD1222 COVID-19 vaccine. Whole-study findings and limits: AZD1222 recipients seropositive at baseline numbered only six or seven. CD4 TCRs linked to vaccination spanned spike, dominating at 160-218 and 743-854. Donors were chiefly white British, with a greater number of females, and clonal diversity was perhaps underestimated. Spike-specific TCR breadth rose after two AZD1222 doses, and depth rose as well.

Note on this clone: Its antigen is unidentified.

Only in-frame clones appear in the TCRdb table, and some are missing; sequencing was by immunoSEQ multiplex PCR. The table shows around 170,000 clones, with roughly 88% occurring only once. The CDR3 contains 15 residues. V was trimmed by 3 bases and J by 3 bases, leaving 11 bases between them. Germline V gene lookup returns CDR1 LNHDA and CDR2 SQIVND (reference sequence). This specimen was peripheral blood, taken on day 0 of AZD1222 vaccination. The source is an adult in good health. The chain joins TRBV19 to TRBJ2-2; TRBD2 is a possible D gene (7 bases). CDR3 region: CASSMRGQYTGELFF. In nucleotides, the CDR3 is TGTGCCAGTAGTATGCGGGGGCAGTACACCGGGGAGCTGTTTTTT. The variable domain in full, with the rest retrieved from reference TRBV19 and TRBJ2-2, is DGGITQSPKYLFRKEGQNVTLSCEQNLNHDAMYWYRQDPGQGLRLIYYSQIVNDFQKGDIAEGYSVSREKKESFPLTVTSAQKNPTAFYLCASSMRGQYTGELFFGEGSRLTVL.